This entry describes one T cell receptor beta chain. At one end, the junction sequence differs from germline, possibly due to a read error. Per germline, CDR1 LGHNA and CDR2 YNFKEQ. The CDR3 is made up of 15 amino acids. The sample is drawn from a study of identical twins. After template switching added a universal primer site, the resulting cDNA carried unique molecular identifiers. MiXCR, applied by TCRdb to the 5' RACE reads, yields one record per CDR3 protein. The table records 400,000 to 600,000 distinct CDR3 sequences, around 20% of them present only once. A further study also used this sample, focusing on yellow fever vaccine responses in identical twins.

The sequencing input was CD4+ T cells sorted from blood. V usage is TRBV4-2 and J usage is TRBJ2-1; 8 bases map to TRBD2. The sequence derives from a woman in her late teens or twenties in good health. CDR3 in amino acids: CASSQGTSSYDEQFF. CDR3 in DNA: TGTGCCAGCAGCCAAGGGACTAGCAGCTACGATGAGCAGTTCTTC.